This TCR beta chain appears in the sequencing data of a study of blood T cells in healthy people across ages. Study outcomes and limitations: A greater number of naive CD4+ cells and higher diversity distinguished long-lived donors from aged donors.

Using a J-beta primer mix together with a sample-barcoded 5' primer, a second PCR was run for about 6 to 12 cycles. The authors tagged each cDNA molecule using a template-switch adaptor with 12 random nucleotides. TCRdb reprocessed the 5' RACE reads via MiXCR and lists one record per CDR3 protein. The data hold hundreds of thousands of distinct CDR3 sequences, with 53% observed a single time. With respect to this clonotype: The antigen remains unidentified.

Trimming shortened V by 1 base and J by 2 bases, and 11 bases separated the two germline ends. The V gene's germline CDR1 is SGHTA and CDR2 FQGNSA. CDR3 length: 15 amino acids. The chain uses TRBV7-2 and TRBJ2-5; D possibly matches TRBD1 or TRBD2 (6 bases each). The sequence was obtained from a man aged 80 or over in good health. The material sequenced was blood. CDR3 bases: TGTGCCAGCAGCTTAGAGGGGGGTAGGCAAGAGACCCAGTACTTC. Translation gives CASSLEGGRQETQYF.